Listed here are 9 T cell receptor beta chains from one sample, sequenced in a study of blood T cell repertoires in COVID-19 (dated by TCRdb to the early 2020s). The library was produced with the immunoSEQ multiplex PCR assay. TCRdb retrieved this table from immuneACCESS and kept in-frame rearrangements only. Not all clones are present; in checked studies, unresolved V genes account for under half, and no reason is known for the remainder. Here the sample has tens of thousands of clones; roughly 90% occur a single time. The ten largest clones add up to roughly 1.2% of the sample. Material for sequencing was peripheral blood. The receptor set was obtained from a woman in her sixties with acute or convalescent COVID-19.

The chain carries TRBV7-2 and TRBJ2-1; 9 bases align to TRBD2. The CDR3 has 15 amino acids. J was trimmed by 5 bases and V by 3 bases; bases with no gene match: 5. In germline, CDR1 is SGHTA, CDR2 FQGNSA. The CDR3 is CASSLSGRSHNEQFF. The CDR3 DNA reads TGTGCCAGCAGCTTGAGCGGGAGGTCCCACAATGAGCAGTTCTTC.

This clone was seen only a few times. The rearrangement joins TRBV5-1 to TRBJ1-6; 8 nucleotides agree with TRBD1. CDR1 and CDR2 (germline): SGHRS, YFSETQ. This CDR3 comprises 13 residues. J was trimmed by 7 bases and V by 5 bases; bases with no gene match: 2. In nucleotides, the CDR3 is TGCGCCAGCAGACCAGGGGGCAATTCACCCCTCCACTTT. Translated, it gives CASRPGGNSPLHF.

The gene calls are TRBV5-1 and TRBJ2-7; TRBD2 agrees at 8 bases. The junction had 2 bases not matched to a gene; V was cut back by 9 bases and J by 6 bases. This CDR3 comprises 10 residues. Germline CDR1 reads SGHRS; CDR2 reads YFSETQ. CDR3 sequence (DNA): TGCGCCACCGGGGGGGGCGAGCAGTACGTC. This encodes CATGGGEQYV.

V usage is TRBV4-2 and J usage is TRBJ2-5, with 16 bases that match TRBD2. The V segment lost 0 bases and the J segment 3 bases; nucleotides outside the gene matches: 7. The CDR3 has 19 amino acids. CDR1 LGHNA and CDR2 YNFKEQ come from the germline V gene. The CDR3: CASSQDRGLAGGPEETQYF. CDR3 nucleotides: TGTGCCAGCAGCCAAGACAGGGGACTAGCGGGAGGGCCGGAAGAGACCCAGTACTTC.

The rearrangement uses TRBV7-9 and TRBJ1-5; 7 bases agree with TRBD1. Germline CDR1 SEHNR, CDR2 FQNEAQ (reference sequence). This CDR3 is built from 13 residues. The CDR3 is CLKAGQSNQPQHF. Here the CDR3 DNA reads TGTTTGAAGGCGGGACAGAGCAATCAGCCCCAGCATTTT.

The gene calls are TRBV2 and TRBJ2-5; 9 nucleotides match TRBD1. After removal of 6 bases from V and 5 bases from J, the junction contained 7 bases not matched to a gene. Germline V gene sequence: CDR1 SNHLY, CDR2 FYNNEI. This CDR3 comprises 14 residues. The CDR3 is CASRPDRGRETQYF. The DNA of the CDR3 is TGTGCCAGCAGACCGGACAGGGGAAGGGAGACCCAGTACTTC.

V gene TRBV12-3 or TRBV12-4 combines with J gene TRBJ1-1; D is ambiguous. V was shortened by 0 bases and J by 7 bases, with 6 bases between the two germline ends. This CDR3 spans 12 amino acids. The CDR3 nucleotides are TGTGCCAGCAGTTTAGCGTCGAGTGAAGCTTTCTTT. Amino acid sequence: CASSLASSEAFF.

The rearrangement links TRBV9 to TRBJ1-3; D gene ambiguous. The CDR3 extends over 16 amino acids. Germline CDR1 reads SGDLS; CDR2 reads YYNGEE. V lost 4 bases, J lost 0 bases, and 14 bases lay in between. The CDR3 loop is CASSPRTGYSGNTIYF. CDR3 nucleotide sequence: TGTGCCAGCAGCCCCCGGACGGGATACTCTGGAAACACCATATATTTT.

CDR3 DNA: TGTGCCAGTAGTCCAGACAGGACCCAAGAGACCCAGTACTTC. Translating gives CASSPDRTQETQYF. This chain uses TRBV19 with TRBJ2-5, with a weak D call TRBD1 (6 bases). Germline CDR1 reads LNHDA; CDR2 reads SQIVND (reference sequence). Trimming left V 5 bases short and J 1 base short, with 11 bases between. The CDR3 has 14 amino acids.